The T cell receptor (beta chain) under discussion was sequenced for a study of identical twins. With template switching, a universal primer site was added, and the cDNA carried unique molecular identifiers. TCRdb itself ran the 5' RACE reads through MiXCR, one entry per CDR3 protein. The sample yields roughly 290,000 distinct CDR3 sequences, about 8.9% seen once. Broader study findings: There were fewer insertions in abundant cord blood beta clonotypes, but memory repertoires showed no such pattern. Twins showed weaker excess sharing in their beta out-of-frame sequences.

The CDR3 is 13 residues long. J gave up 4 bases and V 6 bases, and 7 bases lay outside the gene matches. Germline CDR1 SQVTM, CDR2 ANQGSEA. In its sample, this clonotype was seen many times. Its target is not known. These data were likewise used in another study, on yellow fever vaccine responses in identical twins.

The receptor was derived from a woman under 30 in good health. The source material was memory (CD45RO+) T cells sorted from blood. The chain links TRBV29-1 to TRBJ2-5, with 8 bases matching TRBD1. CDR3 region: CSVAGQGGETQYF. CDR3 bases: TGCAGCGTAGCCGGACAGGGTGGAGAGACCCAGTACTTC. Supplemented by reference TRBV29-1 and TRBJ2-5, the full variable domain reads SAVISQKPSRDICQRGTSLTIQCQVDSQVTMMFWYRQQPGQSLTLIATANQGSEATYESGFVIDKFPISRPNLTFSTLTVSNMSPEDSSIYLCSVAGQGGETQYFGPGTRLLVL.